The T cell receptor beta chain described here comes from a study of beta chain features in type 1 diabetes. Every bit of the isolated RNA underwent reverse transcription, so sequencing read expressed TCRB transcripts. The assay was immunoSEQ multiplex PCR, and TCRdb's table has in-frame clones only and misses some. The table has 450,000 or so clones, roughly 11% seen once. This clone came up a few times. Sequencing input: naive CD4+ T cells from blood. This TCR was recovered from a woman between 18 and 29 years old in good health.

In nucleotides, the CDR3 is TGTGCCAGCAGCTTAGGGGCTAATCAGCCCCAGCATTTT. Its protein is CASSLGANQPQHF. The chain is built from TRBV7-3 and TRBJ1-5, with D tentatively TRBD1 (5 bases). V was clipped by 2 bases and J by 4 bases, with 6 bases between them. Germline V CDR1 and CDR2: SGHTA, FQGTGA. CDR3 size: 13 residues. The full variable domain, with the rest looked up from reference TRBV7-3 and TRBJ1-5, is GAGVSQTPSNKVTEKGKYVELRCDPISGHTALYWYRQSLGQGPEFLIYFQGTGAADDSGLPNDRFFAVRPEGSVSTLKIQRTERGDSAVYLCASSLGANQPQHFGDGTRLSIL.